This T cell receptor beta chain was observed in a study of regulatory T cells in long-lasting Graves disease (TCRdb year 2021). With respect to the entire study: Newly diagnosed Graves' disease patients had taken antithyroid drugs for less than 3 months. Patients with persistent Graves' disease were compared with patients with newly diagnosed Graves' disease using TCR sequencing and RNA sequencing of peripheral blood. The study was conducted in China and was registered as a clinical trial. A total of roughly 33 samples were covered by TCR sequencing, comprising around 13 persistent and about 20 newly diagnosed Graves' disease patients.

This specimen's time point label, per the study, means: newly diagnosed GD, antithyroid drugs for less than 3 months. RNA was extracted from PBMCs in TRIzol for both TCR sequencing and RNA sequencing. Graves' disease was diagnosed according to American Thyroid Association guidelines. Recruitment of patients was carried out at an endocrinology department in Xi'an, China. From each patient, roughly 9 milliliters of peripheral blood was collected into an EDTA anticoagulant tube. Ficoll Paque Plus density gradient separation was used to isolate PBMCs, and no additional T cell sorting was done. RNA quality was checked with an Agilent 2100 Bioanalyzer and agarose gel, and concentration with a NanoDrop 2000. The protocol used for the library was multiplex PCR. Instrument on record: Illumina HiSeq 4000. TCR beta libraries were built with iRepertoire HTBI primers and Arm-PCR amplification of CDR3 regions. PCR products were gel purified before sequencing. Processing in the source paper ran as follows. Across samples, roughly 60 TRBV and 15 or so TRBJ segments were identified and used for gene usage analysis of CDR3 amino acid clonotypes. COPE and FqMerger were used to merge the filtered high-quality paired reads into contigs. BLAST was used to align contigs to the IMGT TRBV, TRBD and TRBJ reference genes, and CDR3 was defined following IMGT. Highly expanded clones were defined as clonotypes with a frequency above 0.1%. Shannon entropy was used to measure repertoire diversity, and the Gini coefficient was used to measure V-J evenness. A clonotype found in more than one individual was treated as public. TCRdb reworked the public reads: Q25 trimming with fastp, MiXCR clone assembly, productive beta chains retained. Each record represents a unique CDR3 protein, reported with the most common genes and DNA among its rows. The V and J calls follow TCRdb's processing rather than the paper's. This sample is represented by 300,000 to 400,000 distinct CDR3 sequences; 15% to 19% of them were singletons. The ten biggest clones cover about a fifth of the sample.

This clonotype occurred a few times. Its binding antigen is unknown. Base qualities are not recorded, but no much larger clone differs from it by a single base. From its cysteine to its phenylalanine, the CDR3 spans 15 amino acids. Here the CDR3 DNA is all that survives: 45 bases in frame from base 1. V is clipped by 0 bases and J by 4 bases, and the sequence between their germline boundaries is 13 bases long. The CDR1 and CDR2 encoded by the germline V gene are MGHRA and YSYEKL. Results and caveats for the whole study, not just this receptor: Lower TCR Shannon entropy and fewer highly expanded clones were observed in persistent Graves' disease patients than in newly diagnosed patients, which suggested clonal expansion. As a limitation, the authors acknowledged that the small sample size may reduce accuracy. Preferential use of TRBV28, TRBJ1-2 and TRBJ2-5 was observed in persistent disease, whereas TRBV20-1 and TRBJ2-1 were favored in newly diagnosed disease. Only peripheral blood was studied, because thyroid tissue, the primary lesion, was inaccessible. Sequencing and analysis were restricted to the TCR beta chain. A larger number of public clonotypes was shared among persistent patients (fewer than 3,000) than among newly diagnosed patients (over 850).

The sample in question was peripheral blood mononuclear cells (PBMCs), obtained at new diagnosis, from a patient treated with antithyroid drugs. The clonotype comes from a female donor with Graves disease. The rearranged chain carries TRBV4-1 and TRBJ2-7; D gene: possibly TRBD1, on 6 matching bases. The CDR3 reads as follows: CASSQDLNRAYEQYF. The DNA sequence is as follows: TGCGCCAGCAGCCAAGATCTTAACAGGGCGTACGAGCAGTACTTC.